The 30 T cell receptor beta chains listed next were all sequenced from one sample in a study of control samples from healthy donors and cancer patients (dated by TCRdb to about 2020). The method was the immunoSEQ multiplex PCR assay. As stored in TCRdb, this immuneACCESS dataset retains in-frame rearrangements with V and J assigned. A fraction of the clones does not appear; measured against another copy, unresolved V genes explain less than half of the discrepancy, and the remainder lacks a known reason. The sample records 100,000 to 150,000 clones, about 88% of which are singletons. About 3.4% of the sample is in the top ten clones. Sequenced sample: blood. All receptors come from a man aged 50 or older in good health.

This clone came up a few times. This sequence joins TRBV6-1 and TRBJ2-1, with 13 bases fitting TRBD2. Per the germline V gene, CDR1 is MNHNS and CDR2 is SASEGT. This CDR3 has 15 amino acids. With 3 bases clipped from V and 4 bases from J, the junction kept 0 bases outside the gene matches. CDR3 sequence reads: CASSETSGGYNEQFF. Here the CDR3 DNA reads TGTGCCAGCAGTGAGACTAGCGGGGGGTACAATGAGCAGTTCTTC.

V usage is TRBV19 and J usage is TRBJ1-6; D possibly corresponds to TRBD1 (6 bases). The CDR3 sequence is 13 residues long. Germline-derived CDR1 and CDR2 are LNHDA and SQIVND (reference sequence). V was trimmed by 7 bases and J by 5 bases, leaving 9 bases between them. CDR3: CASMGQNNSPLHF. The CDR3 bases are TGTGCCAGTATGGGACAAAATAATTCACCCCTCCACTTT.

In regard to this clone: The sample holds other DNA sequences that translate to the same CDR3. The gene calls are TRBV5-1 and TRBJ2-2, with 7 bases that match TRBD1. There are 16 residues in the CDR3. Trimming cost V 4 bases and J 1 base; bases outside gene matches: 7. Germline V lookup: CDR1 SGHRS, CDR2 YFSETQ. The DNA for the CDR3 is TGCGCCAGCAGCCCGGGACAGCCCAAGAACACCGGGGAGCTGTTTTTT. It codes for CASSPGQPKNTGELFF.

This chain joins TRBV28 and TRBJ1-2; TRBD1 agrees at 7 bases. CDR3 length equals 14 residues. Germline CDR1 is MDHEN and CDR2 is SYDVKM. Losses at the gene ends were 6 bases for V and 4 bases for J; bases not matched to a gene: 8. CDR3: CASSYQGVGYGYTF. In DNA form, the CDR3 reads TGTGCCAGCAGCTATCAGGGGGTGGGCTATGGCTACACCTTC.

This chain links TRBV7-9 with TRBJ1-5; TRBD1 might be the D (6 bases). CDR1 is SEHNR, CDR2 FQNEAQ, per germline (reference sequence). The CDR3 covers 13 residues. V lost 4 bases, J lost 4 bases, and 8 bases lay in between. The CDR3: CASSSQGNQPQHF. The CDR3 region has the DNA TGTGCCAGCAGCTCGCAGGGGAATCAGCCCCAGCATTTT. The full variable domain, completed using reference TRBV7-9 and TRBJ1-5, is DTGVSQNPRHKITKRGQNVTFRCDPISEHNRLYWYRQTLGQGPEFLTYFQNEAQLEKSRLLSDRFSAERPKGSFSTLEIQRTEQGDSAMYLCASSSQGNQPQHFGDGTRLSIL.

CDR3: CATSDIGQQETQYF. The CDR3, as DNA: TGTGCCACCAGTGATATAGGACAACAAGAGACCCAGTACTTC. The J gene is TRBJ2-5, the V gene TRBV24-1; possibly TRBD1 for D (5 bases). CDR3 size: 14 residues. With 3 bases removed from V and 2 bases from J, the gap between germline ends came to 9 bases. Germline assignment: CDR1 KGHDR and CDR2 SFDVKD.

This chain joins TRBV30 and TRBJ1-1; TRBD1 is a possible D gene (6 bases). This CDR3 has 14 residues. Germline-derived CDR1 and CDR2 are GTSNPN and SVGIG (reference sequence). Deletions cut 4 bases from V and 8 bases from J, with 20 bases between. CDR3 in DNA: TGTGCCTGGAACCTCCAAGTCGGCGGGACAGAAGCTTTCTTT. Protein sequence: CAWNLQVGGTEAFF.

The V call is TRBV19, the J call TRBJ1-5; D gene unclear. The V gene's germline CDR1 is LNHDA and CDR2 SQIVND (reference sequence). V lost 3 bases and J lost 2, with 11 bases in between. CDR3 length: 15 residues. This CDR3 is CASSMLWTGNQPQHF. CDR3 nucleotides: TGTGCCAGTAGTATGCTTTGGACGGGCAATCAGCCCCAGCATTTT.

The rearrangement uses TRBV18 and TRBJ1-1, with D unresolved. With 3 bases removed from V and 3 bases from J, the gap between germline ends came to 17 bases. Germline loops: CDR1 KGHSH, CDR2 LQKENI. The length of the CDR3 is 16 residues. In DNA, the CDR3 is TGTGCCAGCTCACCGAACAAGAAACCAGGACACACTGAAGCTTTCTTT. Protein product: CASSPNKKPGHTEAFF.

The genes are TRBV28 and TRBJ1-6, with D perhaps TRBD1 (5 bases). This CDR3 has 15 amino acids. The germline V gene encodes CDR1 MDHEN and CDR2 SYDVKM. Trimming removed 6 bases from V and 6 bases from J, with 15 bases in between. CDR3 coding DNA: TGTGCCAGCAGCCCACCGGGGACGGCTAATTCACCCCTCCACTTT. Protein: CASSPPGTANSPLHF.

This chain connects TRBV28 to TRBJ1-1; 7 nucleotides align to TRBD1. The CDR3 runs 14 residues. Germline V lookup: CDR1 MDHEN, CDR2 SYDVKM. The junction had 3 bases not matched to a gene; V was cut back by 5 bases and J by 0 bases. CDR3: CASSQTGMNTEAFF. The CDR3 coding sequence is TGTGCCAGCAGTCAGACAGGGATGAACACTGAAGCTTTCTTT.

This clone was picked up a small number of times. The CDR3 DNA is TGTGCCAGCAGTTCAGTGTATAATTCACCCCTCCACTTT. It codes for CASSSVYNSPLHF. This sequence joins TRBV5-5 and TRBJ1-6; D gene unclear. Germline assignment: CDR1 SGHKS and CDR2 YYEKEE (reference sequence). Deletions cut 5 bases from V and 4 bases from J, with 7 bases between. The CDR3 runs to 13 residues. Together with reference TRBV5-5 and TRBJ1-6, the CDR3 gives the full variable domain: DAGVTQSPTHLIKTRGQQVTLRCSPISGHKSVSWYQQVLGQGPQFIFQYYEKEERGRGNFPDRFSARQFPNYSSELNVNALLLGDSALYLCASSSVYNSPLHFGNGTRLTVT.

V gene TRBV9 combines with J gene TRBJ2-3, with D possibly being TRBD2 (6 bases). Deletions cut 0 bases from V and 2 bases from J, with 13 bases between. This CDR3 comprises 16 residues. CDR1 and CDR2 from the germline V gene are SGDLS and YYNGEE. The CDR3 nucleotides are TGTGCCAGCAGCGTAGGTTCCGGGGGTAACACAGATACGCAGTATTTT. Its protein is CASSVGSGGNTDTQYF.

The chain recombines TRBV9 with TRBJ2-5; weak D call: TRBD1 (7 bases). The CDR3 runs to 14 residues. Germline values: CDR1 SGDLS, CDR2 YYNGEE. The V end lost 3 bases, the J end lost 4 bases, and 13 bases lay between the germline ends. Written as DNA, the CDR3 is TGTGCCAGCAGCGCGACAGGGCGGGGAGAGACCCAGTACTTC. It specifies CASSATGRGETQYF.

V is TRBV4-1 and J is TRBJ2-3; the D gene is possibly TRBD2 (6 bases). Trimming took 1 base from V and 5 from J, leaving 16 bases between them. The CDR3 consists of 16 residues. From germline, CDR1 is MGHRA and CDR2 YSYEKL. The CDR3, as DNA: TGCGCCAGCAGCCAAGGAGGTCCGCTGGAGGGAGATACGCAGTATTTT. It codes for CASSQGGPLEGDTQYF.

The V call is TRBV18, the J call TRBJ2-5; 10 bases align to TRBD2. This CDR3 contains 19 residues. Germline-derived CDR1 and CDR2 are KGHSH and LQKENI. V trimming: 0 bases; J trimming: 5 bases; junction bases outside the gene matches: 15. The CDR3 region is CASSPPRASGGPGGETQYF. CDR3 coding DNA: TGTGCCAGCTCACCACCCAGGGCTAGCGGGGGCCCCGGGGGGGAGACCCAGTACTTC.

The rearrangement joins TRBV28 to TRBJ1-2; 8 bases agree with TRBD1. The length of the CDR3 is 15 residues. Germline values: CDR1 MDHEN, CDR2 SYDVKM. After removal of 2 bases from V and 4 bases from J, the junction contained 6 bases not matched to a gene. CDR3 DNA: TGTGCCAGCAGTTTAGGGGGACAGGTCCTCTATGGCTACACCTTC. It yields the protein CASSLGGQVLYGYTF.

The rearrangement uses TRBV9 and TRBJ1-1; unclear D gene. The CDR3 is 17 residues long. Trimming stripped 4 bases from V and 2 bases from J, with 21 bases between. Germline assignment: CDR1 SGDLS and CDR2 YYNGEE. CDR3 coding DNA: TGTGCCAGCAGCCCCCGGGAGTCGACATTGCTTAACACTGAAGCTTTCTTT. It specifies CASSPRESTLLNTEAFF.

The CDR3: CAWTQGRTDTQYF. The CDR3 region has the DNA TGTGCCTGGACCCAGGGTAGGACAGATACGCAGTATTTT. The rearrangement joins TRBV30 to TRBJ2-3; possible D gene TRBD1, 5 bases. V dropped 4 bases and J dropped 3 bases, with 11 bases sitting between them. Germline CDR1 is GTSNPN and CDR2 is SVGIG (reference sequence). The length of the CDR3 is 13 residues.

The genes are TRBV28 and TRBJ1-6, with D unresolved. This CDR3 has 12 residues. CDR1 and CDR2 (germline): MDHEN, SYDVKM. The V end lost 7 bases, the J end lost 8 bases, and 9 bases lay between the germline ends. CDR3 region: CASTSGYSPLHF. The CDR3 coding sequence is TGTGCCAGCACCAGTGGGTATTCACCCCTCCACTTT. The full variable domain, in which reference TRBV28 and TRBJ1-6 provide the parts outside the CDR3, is DVKVTQSSRYLVKRTGEKVFLECVQDMDHENMFWYRQDPGLGLRLIYFSYDVKMKEKGDIPEGYSVSREKKERFSLILESASTNQTSMYLCASTSGYSPLHFGNGTRLTVT.

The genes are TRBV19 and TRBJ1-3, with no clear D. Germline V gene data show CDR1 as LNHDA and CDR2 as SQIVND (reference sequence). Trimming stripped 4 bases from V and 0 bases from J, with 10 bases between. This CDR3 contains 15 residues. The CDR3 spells CASSTLPSSGNTIYF. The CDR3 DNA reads TGTGCCAGTAGTACCCTTCCGAGCTCTGGAAACACCATATATTTT.

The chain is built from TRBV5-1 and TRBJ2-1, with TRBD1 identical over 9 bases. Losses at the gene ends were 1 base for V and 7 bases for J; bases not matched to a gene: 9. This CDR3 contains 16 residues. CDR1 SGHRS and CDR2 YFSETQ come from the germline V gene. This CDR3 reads CASSLNAGTGWNEQFF. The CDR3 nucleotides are TGCGCCAGCAGCTTGAACGCCGGGACAGGGTGGAATGAGCAGTTCTTC.

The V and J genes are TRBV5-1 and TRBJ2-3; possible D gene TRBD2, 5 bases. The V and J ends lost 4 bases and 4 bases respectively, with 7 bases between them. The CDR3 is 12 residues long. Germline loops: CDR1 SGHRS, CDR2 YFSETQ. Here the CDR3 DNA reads TGCGCCAGCAGCGTGGACTCAGATACGCAGTATTTT. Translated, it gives CASSVDSDTQYF.

The CDR3 bases are TGTGCCAGCAGCGTAGGAATTAGCCAGGGCTTCGGTACTGAAGCTTTCTTT. Translation gives CASSVGISQGFGTEAFF. The chain has TRBV9 and TRBJ1-1, with D maybe TRBD1 (5 bases). With 0 bases removed from V and 5 bases from J, the gap between germline ends came to 20 bases. The CDR3 totals 17 residues. Looked up from germline, CDR1 is SGDLS and CDR2 is YYNGEE.

CDR3 residues: CASSLYGAGGPVSYEQYF. CDR3 sequence (DNA): TGTGCCAGCAGCCTGTATGGTGCGGGGGGCCCAGTTTCCTACGAGCAGTACTTC. This chain uses TRBV5-6 with TRBJ2-7, with 8 positions matching TRBD2. From germline, CDR1 is SGHDT and CDR2 YYEEEE. Germline trimming cut 4 bases from V and 1 base from J; bases unmatched to any gene: 16. CDR3 length: 18 residues.

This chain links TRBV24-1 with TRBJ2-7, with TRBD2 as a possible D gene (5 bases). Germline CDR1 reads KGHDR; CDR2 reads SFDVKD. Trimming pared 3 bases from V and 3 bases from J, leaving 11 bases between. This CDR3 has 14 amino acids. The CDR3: CATSDRTLNYEQYF. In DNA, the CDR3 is TGTGCCACCAGTGATCGGACTCTTAACTACGAGCAGTACTTC.

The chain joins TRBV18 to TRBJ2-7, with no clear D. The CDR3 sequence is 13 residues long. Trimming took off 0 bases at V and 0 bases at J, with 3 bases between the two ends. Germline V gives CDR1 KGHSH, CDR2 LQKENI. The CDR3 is CASSPPNSYEQYF. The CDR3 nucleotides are TGTGCCAGCTCACCACCGAACTCCTACGAGCAGTACTTC. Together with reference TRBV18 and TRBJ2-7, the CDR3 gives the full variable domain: NAGVMQNPRHLVRRRGQEARLRCSPMKGHSHVYWYRQLPEEGLKFMVYLQKENIIDESGMPKERFSAEFPKEGPSILRIQQVVRGDSAAYFCASSPPNSYEQYFGPGTRLTVT.

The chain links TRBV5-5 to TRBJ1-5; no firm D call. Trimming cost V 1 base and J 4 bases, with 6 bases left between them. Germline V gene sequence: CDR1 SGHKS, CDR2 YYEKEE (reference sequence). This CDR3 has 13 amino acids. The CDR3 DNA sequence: TGTGCCAGCAGCTTGAGTCTAAATCAGCCCCAGCATTTT. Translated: CASSLSLNQPQHF. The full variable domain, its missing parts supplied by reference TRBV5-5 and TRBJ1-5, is DAGVTQSPTHLIKTRGQQVTLRCSPISGHKSVSWYQQVLGQGPQFIFQYYEKEERGRGNFPDRFSARQFPNYSSELNVNALLLGDSALYLCASSLSLNQPQHFGDGTRLSIL.

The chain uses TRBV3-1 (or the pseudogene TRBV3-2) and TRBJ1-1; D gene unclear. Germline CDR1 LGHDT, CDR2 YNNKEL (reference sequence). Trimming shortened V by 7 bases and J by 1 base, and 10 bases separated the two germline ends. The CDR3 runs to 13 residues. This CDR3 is CASNTGGNTEAFF. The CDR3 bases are TGTGCCAGCAACACGGGAGGGAACACTGAAGCTTTCTTT.

CDR3 coding DNA: TGTGCCAGCAGAAAAACAGGCACAGATACGCAGTATTTT. Translated, it gives CASRKTGTDTQYF. The chain uses TRBV6-5 and TRBJ2-3; no firm D call. Trimming removed 6 bases from V and 1 base from J, with 8 bases in between. This CDR3 has 13 residues. The germline V gene encodes CDR1 MNHEY and CDR2 SVGAGI.